The following is a T cell receptor (beta chain) sequence with its context. The data derive from a study of blood T cells in healthy people across ages. On the study more broadly: The capture of about one barcoded beta molecule per two T cells was achieved by template switching.

It was with a sample-barcoded 5' primer and a J-beta primer mix that a second PCR of about 6 to 12 cycles was run. MiXCR, run by TCRdb on the 5' RACE reads, gives a single entry per CDR3 protein. This sample has 800,000 to 950,000 distinct CDR3 sequences, with under 40% found just once. Trimming pared 8 bases from V and 5 bases from J, leaving 19 bases between. CDR1 MNHEY and CDR2 SVGEGT come from the germline V gene. CDR3 length: 15 residues. This sequence joins TRBV6-2 or TRBV6-3 and TRBJ2-1, with D perhaps TRBD2 (6 bases). The source material was blood. This sequence was found in a man in his late teens or twenties in good health. CDR3 loop: CASGRLTRSHNEQFF. The DNA for the CDR3 is TGTGCCAGCGGTCGGTTGACTAGGTCACACAATGAGCAGTTCTTC.